The 7 T cell receptor beta chains in this list originate from one sample, sequenced in a study of blood T cell repertoires in COVID-19. The method was immunoSEQ multiplex PCR; TCRdb's version includes in-frame clones alone and lacks a portion of them. The table has some 180,000 clones, 88% seen once; the top ten hold 5% to 6.5%. Material for sequencing was peripheral blood. Source of these receptors: a man between 40 and 49 years old with active or convalescent COVID-19.

This chain links TRBV7-8 with TRBJ1-3; D might be TRBD1 (5 bases). Germline V gene data show CDR1 as SGHVS and CDR2 as FQNEAQ. The CDR3 extends over 15 amino acids. V dropped 5 bases and J dropped 4 bases, with 15 bases sitting between them. The CDR3 DNA reads as TGTGCCAGCAGCAACCAGGGTGTAGGGGGAAACACCATATATTTT. Its translation is CASSNQGVGGNTIYF. The whole variable domain, filled in from reference TRBV7-8 and TRBJ1-3, reads GAGVSQSPRYKVAKRGQDVALRCDPISGHVSLFWYQQALGQGPEFLTYFQNEAQLDKSGLPSDRFFAERPEGSVSTLKIQRTQQEDSAVYLCASSNQGVGGNTIYFGEGSWLTVV.

The J gene is TRBJ2-2, the V gene TRBV5-6; 7 bases are a match to TRBD1. Germline V gene data show CDR1 as SGHDT and CDR2 as YYEEEE. With V trimmed by 3 bases and J by 5 bases, 7 bases remained unmatched. The CDR3 loop spans 15 amino acids. The CDR3 DNA is TGTGCCAGCAGCTACCGGACAGGTTGGACCGGGGAGCTGTTTTTT. Its protein product is CASSYRTGWTGELFF.

The chain combines TRBV5-4 with TRBJ1-2; 10 bases align to TRBD1. Germline V gene sequence: CDR1 SGHNT, CDR2 YYREEE (reference sequence). The CDR3 contains 15 residues. Unmatched junction bases numbered 11, after V lost 4 bases and J lost 8 bases. The CDR3 sequence is CASSRARDRGAGYTF. Written as DNA, the CDR3 is TGTGCCAGCAGCCGAGCTAGGGACAGGGGAGCCGGCTACACCTTC. The whole variable domain, filled in from reference TRBV5-4 and TRBJ1-2, reads ETGVTQSPTHLIKTRGQQVTLRCSSQSGHNTVSWYQQALGQGPQFIFQYYREEENGRGNFPPRFSGLQFPNYSSELNVNALELDDSALYLCASSRARDRGAGYTFGSGTRLTVV.

This sequence joins TRBV2 and TRBJ2-1, with 8 bases that match TRBD1. CDR1 and CDR2 (germline): SNHLY, FYNNEI. Trimming took 6 bases from V and 4 from J; bases not matched to a gene: 8. This CDR3 has 15 amino acids. CDR3 in DNA: TGTGCCAGCAGGGCTGACAGGGGATCGTACAATGAGCAGTTCTTC. Protein sequence: CASRADRGSYNEQFF.

The gene calls are TRBV6-5 and TRBJ2-7, with D possibly matching TRBD1 (6 bases). There are 11 residues in the CDR3. With 8 bases removed from V and 7 bases from J, the gap between germline ends came to 12 bases. In germline, CDR1 is MNHEY, CDR2 SVGAGI. CDR3: CASQGQWEQYF. CDR3 sequence (DNA): TGTGCCAGCCAGGGGCAGTGGGAGCAGTACTTC.

Of note for this clone: Other DNA sequences in the same sample also yield this CDR3. The chain couples TRBV28 to TRBJ1-2, with 8 nucleotides matching TRBD1. The CDR3 is made up of 13 amino acids. Germline V gives CDR1 MDHEN, CDR2 SYDVKM. The V and J ends lost 3 bases and 8 bases, in that order; junction bases with no gene match: 5. The chain's CDR3 is CASSFSGGYGYTF. CDR3 DNA: TGTGCCAGCAGTTTTTCAGGGGGCTACGGCTACACCTTC.

As DNA, the CDR3 is TGTGCCAGCTTGATAGGGGGAACAGGGGGCATGTACGAGCAGTACTTC. Residues: CASLIGGTGGMYEQYF. This chain joins TRBV18 and TRBJ2-7; 9 bases are shared with TRBD1. The junction had 14 bases not matched to a gene; V was cut back by 7 bases and J by 4 bases. Germline lookup yields CDR1 KGHSH and CDR2 LQKENI. The CDR3 is 16 residues long.